This TCR beta chain was recovered during a study of blood T cell repertoires in COVID-19. Study context: The United States, Italy and Spain supplied acute and convalescent COVID-19 samples.

V was shortened by 3 bases and J by 2 bases, with 7 bases between the two germline ends. CDR1 is SNHLY and CDR2 is FYNNEI in the germline V gene. The CDR3 sequence is 13 residues long. How the authors handled the data: By means of reference gene primer amplification, nucleated cell counts were estimated. Method: immunoSEQ multiplex PCR; TCRdb's copy keeps in-frame clones and lacks some. V and J calls and clone size are those listed in that table; D and trimming were worked out from the DNA. The data contain approximately 200,000 clones, over 75% of them singletons. The rearrangement links TRBV2 to TRBJ1-2, with D perhaps TRBD1 (6 bases). Sequencing input: peripheral blood. This clonotype was sampled from a man aged 50 to 59 with acute or convalescent COVID-19. In DNA form, the CDR3 reads TGTGCCAGCAGTGATGGACAGAACTATGGCTACACCTTC. It is translated as CASSDGQNYGYTF.